This T cell receptor (beta chain) emerged from a study of blood T cell repertoires in COVID-19. How the authors handled the data: Estimated nucleated cell counts came from reference gene primer amplification. Produced via immunoSEQ multiplex PCR; TCRdb's table is partial and in-frame only. The D gene and trimming were derived from the DNA, and the V and J assignments and clone size from that table. The repertoire includes approximately 38,000 clones, about 91% of them detected once, and about 5% sits in the top ten. Germline lookup yields CDR1 SGHTA and CDR2 FQGNSA. The CDR3 runs to 16 residues. The V end was cut by 5 bases, the J end by 2 bases, with 18 bases between.

Sequenced input: peripheral blood. The source is a woman aged 70-85 years with active COVID-19. The chain combines TRBV7-2 with TRBJ1-2; weak D call: TRBD1 (6 bases). The CDR3 DNA sequence: TGTGCCAGCAGCCGTTCGCGGACAGAACACAACTATGGCTACACCTTC. This sequence encodes CASSRSRTEHNYGYTF.